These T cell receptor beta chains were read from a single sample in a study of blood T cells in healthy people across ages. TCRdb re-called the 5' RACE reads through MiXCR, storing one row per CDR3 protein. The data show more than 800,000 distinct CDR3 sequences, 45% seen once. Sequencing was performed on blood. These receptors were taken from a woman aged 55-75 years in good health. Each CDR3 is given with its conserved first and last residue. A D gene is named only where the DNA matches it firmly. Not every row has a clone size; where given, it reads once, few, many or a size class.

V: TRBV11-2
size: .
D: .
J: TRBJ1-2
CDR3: CASTGGLNYGYTF
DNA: TGTGCCAGCACTGGGGGGCTCAACTATGGCTACACCTTC

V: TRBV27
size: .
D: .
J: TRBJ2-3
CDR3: CASSSLSRGPAGDTQYF
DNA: TGTGCCAGCAGTTCACTTTCTAGGGGCCCAGCGGGAGATACGCAGTATTTT

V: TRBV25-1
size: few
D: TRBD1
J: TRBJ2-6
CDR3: CASSDRQGAGANVLTF
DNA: TGTGCCAGCAGTGACCGACAGGGCGCTGGGGCCAACGTCCTGACTTTC

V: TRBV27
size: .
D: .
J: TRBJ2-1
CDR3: CAIKFRGEQFF
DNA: TGTGCCATTAAATTCCGGGGGGAGCAGTTCTTC

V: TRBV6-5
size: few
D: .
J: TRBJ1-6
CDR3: CASSYSDSNSPLHF
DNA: TGTGCCAGCAGTTACTCGGACAGCAATTCACCCCTCCACTTT

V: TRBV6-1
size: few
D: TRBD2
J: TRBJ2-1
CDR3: CASSEWGLAGVGQFF
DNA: TGTGCCAGCAGTGAATGGGGACTAGCGGGAGTGGGGCAGTTCTTC

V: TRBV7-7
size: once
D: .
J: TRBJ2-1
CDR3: CASSQSGQNNEQFF
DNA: TGTGCCAGCAGCCAATCTGGACAGAACAATGAGCAGTTCTTC

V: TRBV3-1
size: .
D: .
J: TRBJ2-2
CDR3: CASSRGYEASGELFF
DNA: TGTGCCAGCAGTCGCGGCTATGAGGCCTCCGGGGAGCTGTTTTTT

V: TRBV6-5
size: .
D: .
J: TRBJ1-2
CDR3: CASTSGVNYGYTF
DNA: TGTGCCAGCACGTCGGGGGTAAACTATGGCTACACCTTC

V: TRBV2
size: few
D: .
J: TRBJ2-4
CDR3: CASNLQGVQYF
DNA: TGTGCCAGCAATCTCCAGGGAGTTCAGTACTTC

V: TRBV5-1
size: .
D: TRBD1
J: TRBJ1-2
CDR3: CASSLRQGTNYGYTF
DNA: TGCGCCAGCAGCTTAAGACAGGGGACTAACTATGGCTACACCTTC

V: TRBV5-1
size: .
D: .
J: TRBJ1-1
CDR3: CASSSGIMNTEAFF
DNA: TGCGCCAGCAGCTCCGGGATAATGAACACTGAAGCTTTCTTT

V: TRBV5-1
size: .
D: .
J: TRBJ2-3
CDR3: CASSAARDTQYF
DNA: TGCGCCAGCAGCGCCGCCCGGGATACGCAGTATTTT

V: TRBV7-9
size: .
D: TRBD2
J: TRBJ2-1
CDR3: CASSLSGGPRNEQFF
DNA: TGTGCCAGCAGCTTATCGGGAGGGCCTAGGAATGAGCAGTTCTTC

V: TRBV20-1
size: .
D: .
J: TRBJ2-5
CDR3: CSALGQGRLQETQYF
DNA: TGCAGTGCTTTAGGGCAGGGACGGCTTCAAGAGACCCAGTACTTC

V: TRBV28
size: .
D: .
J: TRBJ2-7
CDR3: CASTPQLGVGYEQYF
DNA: TGTGCCAGCACTCCTCAACTAGGAGTCGGCTACGAGCAGTACTTC

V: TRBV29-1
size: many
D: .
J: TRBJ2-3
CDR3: CSVAGLSADTQYF
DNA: TGCAGCGTTGCAGGACTCTCCGCAGATACGCAGTATTTT

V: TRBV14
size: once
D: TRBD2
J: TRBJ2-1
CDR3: CASSQGTSGGGYNAQFF
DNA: TGTGCCAGCAGCCAAGGGACTAGCGGAGGGGGTTACAATGCGCAGTTCTTC

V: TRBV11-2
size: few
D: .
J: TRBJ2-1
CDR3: CASTPKTLLAADEQFF
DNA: TGTGCCAGCACCCCCAAGACCCTACTAGCAGCCGATGAGCAGTTCTTC

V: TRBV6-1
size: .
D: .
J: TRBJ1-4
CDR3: CANSGATNEKLFF
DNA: TGTGCCAACAGTGGGGCAACTAATGAAAAACTGTTTTTT

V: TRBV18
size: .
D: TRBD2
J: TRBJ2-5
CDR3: CASSPPGLAGVQETQYF
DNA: TGTGCCAGCTCACCACCGGGACTAGCGGGAGTACAAGAGACCCAGTACTTC

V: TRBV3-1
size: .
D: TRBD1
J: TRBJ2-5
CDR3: CASSQEGTGLTKETQYF
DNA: TGTGCCAGCAGCCAAGAGGGGACAGGGCTTACTAAAGAGACCCAGTACTTC

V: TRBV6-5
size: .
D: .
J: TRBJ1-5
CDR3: CATALTSYSNQPQHF
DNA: TGTGCCACCGCTCTTACATCCTATAGCAATCAGCCCCAGCATTTT

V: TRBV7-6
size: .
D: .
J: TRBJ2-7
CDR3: CASSLSAGTSYEQYF
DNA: TGTGCCAGCAGCTTATCAGCGGGGACATCCTACGAGCAGTACTTC

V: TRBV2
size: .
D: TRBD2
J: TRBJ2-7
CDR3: CASSGLAGSSYEQYF
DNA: TGTGCCAGCAGTGGACTAGCGGGGAGCTCCTACGAGCAGTACTTC

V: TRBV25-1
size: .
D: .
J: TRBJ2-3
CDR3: CASSEWWEDTQYF
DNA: TGTGCCAGCAGTGAATGGTGGGAAGATACGCAGTATTTT

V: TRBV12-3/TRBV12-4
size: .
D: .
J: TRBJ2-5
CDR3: CASSFEGVYETQYF
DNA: TGTGCCAGCAGTTTTGAGGGGGTGTACGAGACCCAGTACTTC

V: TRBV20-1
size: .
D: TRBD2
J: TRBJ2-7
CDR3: CSAGLAGGHFYEQYF
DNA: TGCAGTGCTGGATTAGCGGGAGGGCATTTCTACGAGCAGTACTTC